The 15 T cell receptor beta chains below were found in one sample sequenced in a study of human T cells and chemical hapten exposure. Time point denoted: pre-sensitization, week 0. Treatment given: therapeutic diphenylcyclopropenone sensitization with weekly scalp DPC. TCRdb re-analysed the RACE reads in MiXCR, keeping a single row per CDR3 protein. The repertoire holds tens of thousands of distinct CDR3 sequences, about 10% seen once, with approximately 3.9% in the top ten. This sample comprised whole blood, obtained in connection with sensitization to the hapten diphenylcyclopropenone (DPC). The receptor source for this set is a woman aged 40 to 50 with alopecia areata. Some clones in this sample may be carry-over from other donors' samples.

This clonotype was picked up many times. The chain carries TRBV11-2 and TRBJ1-3; D unclear. Germline V gene sequence: CDR1 SGHAT, CDR2 FQNNGV. This CDR3 is built from 13 residues. V was pared by 5 bases and J by 3 bases, with 8 bases between. In DNA form, the CDR3 reads TGTGCCAGCAGCCCGGCTGGTGGAAACACCATATATTTT. Translating it yields CASSPAGGNTIYF.

In its sample, this clonotype was seen a few times. V and J are TRBV6-2 or TRBV6-3 and TRBJ2-2, with 8 bases that match TRBD1. Trimming took 6 bases from V and 4 from J; bases not matched to a gene: 7. Germline V lookup: CDR1 MNHEY, CDR2 SVGEGT. The CDR3 runs 15 residues. CDR3: CASSRQGISTGELFF. The CDR3 nucleotides read TGTGCCAGCAGCCGACAGGGGATCTCCACCGGGGAGCTGTTTTTT.

This chain links TRBV7-2 with TRBJ2-2, with D possibly matching TRBD1 (5 bases). The CDR3 loop spans 15 amino acids. The germline CDR1 and CDR2 sequences are SGHTA and FQGNSA. Trimming removed 1 base at V and 0 bases at J, with 6 bases between. The CDR3 sequence is CASSLVGPNTGELFF. CDR3 bases: TGTGCCAGCAGCTTAGTGGGGCCGAACACCGGGGAGCTGTTTTTT.

This clonotype was picked up many times. The chain carries TRBV6-5 and TRBJ2-7; D is unresolved. V dropped 8 bases and J dropped 2 bases, with 7 bases sitting between them. Germline V gene sequence: CDR1 MNHEY, CDR2 SVGAGI. The CDR3 is made up of 11 amino acids. The chain's CDR3 is CASDSTYEQYF. Here the CDR3 DNA reads TGTGCCAGCGATTCCACCTACGAGCAGTACTTC.

This clonotype was counted at least ten times. The J gene is TRBJ2-1, the V gene TRBV18; D possibly uses TRBD1 or TRBD2 (5 bases each). Germline V gene data show CDR1 as KGHSH and CDR2 as LQKENI. V lost 3 bases and J lost 1, with 13 bases in between. The CDR3 has 16 amino acids. CDR3 sequence: CASSPPGGESYNEQFF. DNA of the CDR3: TGTGCCAGCTCACCCCCTGGGGGTGAGTCCTACAATGAGCAGTTCTTC.

The V gene is TRBV27, the J gene TRBJ2-1; the match to TRBD1 covers 7 bases. This CDR3 has 16 amino acids. Germline V CDR1 and CDR2: MNHEY, SMNVEV (reference sequence). J gave up 6 bases and V 0 bases, and 8 bases lay outside the gene matches. The CDR3 sequence is CASSLSNRDRVNEQFF. The CDR3 DNA is TGTGCCAGCAGTTTATCGAACCGGGACAGAGTCAATGAGCAGTTCTTC.

This clonotype was picked up a small number of times. The rearrangement joins TRBV19 to TRBJ2-5; D might be TRBD2 (6 bases). Per germline, CDR1 LNHDA and CDR2 SQIVND (reference sequence). This CDR3 has 13 amino acids. V lost 6 bases and J 5 bases, leaving 13 bases between the germline ends. The CDR3 DNA reads as TGTGCCAGTAGAGACTCCGGGACTGAGACCCAGTACTTC. This codes for CASRDSGTETQYF.

The V gene is TRBV7-7, the J gene TRBJ2-1, with 8 bases matching TRBD2. V shed 3 bases, J shed 5 bases, and the junction held 6 bases outside the gene matches. CDR1 SSHAT and CDR2 FNYEAQ come from the germline V gene (reference sequence). The CDR3 consists of 15 residues. CDR3 nucleotides: TGTGCCAGCAGCTTGGGTCTAGCGGGCAACAATGAGCAGTTCTTC. Its translation is CASSLGLAGNNEQFF.

This clonotype was found a few times. J is TRBJ2-7 and V is TRBV6-5, with D hard to call. Trimming took off 5 bases at V and 3 bases at J, with 5 bases between the two ends. The CDR3 is 11 residues long. In germline, CDR1 is MNHEY, CDR2 SVGAGI. The CDR3: CASSNSYEQYF. As DNA, the CDR3 is TGTGCCAGCAGTAACAGCTACGAGCAGTACTTC.

The rearrangement links TRBV11-3 to TRBJ1-1; a possible D gene is TRBD1 (6 bases). Germline lookup yields CDR1 SGHNT and CDR2 YENEEA. CDR3 length: 11 amino acids. Trimming took off 5 bases at V and 8 bases at J, with 9 bases between the two ends. The CDR3 sequence: CASSQGSEAFF. As DNA, the CDR3 is TGTGCCAGCAGCCAGGGGTCAGAAGCTTTCTTT. Together with reference TRBV11-3 and TRBJ1-1, the CDR3 gives the full variable domain: EAGVVQSPRYKIIEKKQPVAFWCNPISGHNTLYWYLQNLGQGPELLIRYENEEAVDDSQLPKDRFSAERLKGVDSTLKIQPAELGDSAVYLCASSQGSEAFFGQGTRLTVV.

V and J are TRBV12-3 or TRBV12-4 and TRBJ2-5, with 11 positions matching TRBD2. There are 15 residues in the CDR3. V shed 3 bases and J 3 bases; nucleotides not matched to a gene: 3. The CDR3 bases are TGTGCCAGCAGTTTGGGTAGCGGGAGGGAAGAGACCCAGTACTTC. The encoded protein is CASSLGSGREETQYF.

This clonotype has at least ten counts. The chain is built from TRBV7-3 and TRBJ1-1; D may be TRBD1 (6 bases). V was trimmed by 5 bases and J by 5 bases, leaving 21 bases between them. Germline-derived CDR1 and CDR2 are SGHTA and FQGTGA. This CDR3 spans 16 amino acids. CDR3 loop: CASSPLQGLPLTEAFF. CDR3 bases: TGTGCCAGCAGCCCCCTACAGGGCCTCCCCTTGACTGAAGCTTTCTTT.

A note on this clonotype: A read error may explain this, as a much larger clone is one base away. The chain combines TRBV7-9 with TRBJ2-1; the D gene is possibly TRBD2 (6 bases). This CDR3 spans 16 amino acids. Germline V CDR1 and CDR2: SEHNR, FQNEAQ (reference sequence). The CDR3 protein is CASSPRGSQSYSEQFF. The CDR3 DNA is TGTGCCAGCAGCCCCCGGGGGAGCCAGTCCTACAGTGAGCAGTTCTTC.

The chain links TRBV5-1 to TRBJ2-7, with a possible D match to TRBD1 (6 bases). V was cut by 0 bases and J by 5 bases, with 6 bases left in between. This CDR3 comprises 12 residues. In germline, CDR1 is SGHRS, CDR2 YFSETQ. The CDR3 bases are TGCGCCAGCAGCTTGGACAGGGACGAGCAGTACTTC. It codes for CASSLDRDEQYF.

The CDR3 loop is CASSPEARKNTGELFF. The CDR3 coding sequence is TGTGCCAGCAGCCCGGAGGCCAGGAAGAACACCGGGGAGCTGTTTTTT. The rearrangement joins TRBV5-4 to TRBJ2-2, with a possible D match to TRBD2 (5 bases). Germline V gives CDR1 SGHNT, CDR2 YYREEE (reference sequence). V was clipped by 4 bases and J by 1 base, with 14 bases between them. The CDR3 sequence is 16 residues long. The full variable domain, in which reference TRBV5-4 and TRBJ2-2 provide the parts outside the CDR3, is ETGVTQSPTHLIKTRGQQVTLRCSSQSGHNTVSWYQQALGQGPQFIFQYYREEENGRGNFPPRFSGLQFPNYSSELNVNALELDDSALYLCASSPEARKNTGELFFGEGSRLTVL.